These 24 T cell receptor beta chains came from one sample sequenced in a study of blood T cell repertoires in COVID-19. Only in-frame clones appear in the TCRdb table, and some are missing; sequencing was by immunoSEQ multiplex PCR. The sample includes 60,000 to 85,000 clones, almost 90% of them seen just once. Sequences were obtained from peripheral blood. The receptors come from a woman older than 75 with active or convalescent COVID-19.

The V gene is TRBV28, the J gene TRBJ2-1; 9 positions match TRBD2. This CDR3 has 15 residues. Germline loops: CDR1 MDHEN, CDR2 SYDVKM. V dropped 6 bases and J dropped 4; count of bases not matched to a gene: 7. The CDR3 DNA is TGTGCCAGCAGACTGACTAGCGGAACTTACAATGAGCAGTTCTTC. Amino acid sequence: CASRLTSGTYNEQFF. The variable domain in full, completed from reference TRBV28 and TRBJ2-1, reads DVKVTQSSRYLVKRTGEKVFLECVQDMDHENMFWYRQDPGLGLRLIYFSYDVKMKEKGDIPEGYSVSREKKERFSLILESASTNQTSMYLCASRLTSGTYNEQFFGPGTRLTVL.

This chain uses TRBV11-2 with TRBJ2-7, with D possibly being TRBD2 (6 bases). The V gene's germline CDR1 is SGHAT and CDR2 FQNNGV. The CDR3 contains 14 residues. Trimming took off 5 bases at V and 2 bases at J, with 13 bases between the two ends. CDR3 DNA: TGTGCCAGCAGCCGGAGGGCGCAACCCTACGAGCAGTACTTC. Translating it yields CASSRRAQPYEQYF.

The chain is built from TRBV20-1 and TRBJ2-1; no clear D. This CDR3 is built from 11 residues. Per germline, CDR1 DFQATT and CDR2 SNEGSKA (reference sequence). Trimming removed 0 bases at V and 9 bases at J, with 6 bases between. In nucleotides, the CDR3 is TGCAGTGCTAGAGAGAGGCGTGAGCAGTTCTTC. The encoded protein is CSARERREQFF.

The rearrangement joins TRBV11-2 to TRBJ1-2; 10 bases line up with TRBD1. CDR1 and CDR2 from the germline V gene are SGHAT and FQNNGV. V lost 4 bases and J lost 7; bases outside the gene matches: 9. This CDR3 has 15 amino acids. In nucleotides, the CDR3 is TGTGCCAGCAGCTCGGGACAGGGGTCCCTCGGTGGCTACACCTTC. It is translated as CASSSGQGSLGGYTF.

The genes are TRBV9 and TRBJ1-3, with D perhaps matching TRBD1 (5 bases). Germline V lookup: CDR1 SGDLS, CDR2 YYNGEE. The CDR3 is made up of 13 amino acids. Trimming pared 3 bases from V and 8 bases from J, leaving 12 bases between. The CDR3 spells CASSAPQEYTIYF. In nucleotides, the CDR3 is TGTGCCAGCAGCGCCCCACAGGAATACACCATATATTTT. Based on the CDR3 plus reference TRBV9 and TRBJ1-3, the full variable domain is DSGVTQTPKHLITATGQRVTLRCSPRSGDLSVYWYQQSLDQGLQFLIQYYNGEERAKGNILERFSAQQFPDLHSELNLSSLELGDSALYFCASSAPQEYTIYFGEGSWLTVV.

In its sample, this clone was seen once. This sequence joins TRBV4-3 and TRBJ2-3; perhaps TRBD2 as D (6 bases). This CDR3 is 16 amino acids long. Germline CDR1 and CDR2: LGHNA and YSLEER. V was trimmed by 0 bases and J by 1 base, leaving 11 bases between them. The DNA of the CDR3 is TGCGCCAGCAGCCAAGAAGCTCAGCGGGGCACAGATACGCAGTATTTT. As protein: CASSQEAQRGTDTQYF.

The chain couples TRBV7-2 to TRBJ1-2; D may be TRBD1 (6 bases). CDR3 size: 15 residues. Trimming took 1 base from V and 8 from J, leaving 17 bases between them. Germline values: CDR1 SGHTA, CDR2 FQGNSA. CDR3 nucleotides: TGTGCCAGCAGCTTAGATGGAGCAGGGGATAACGGCTACACCTTC. Protein: CASSLDGAGDNGYTF.

The chain couples TRBV18 to TRBJ2-7; 8 bases are a match to TRBD2. This CDR3 has 14 amino acids. V was pared by 5 bases and J by 2 bases, with 5 bases of the junction left unmatched. Germline lookup yields CDR1 KGHSH and CDR2 LQKENI. DNA for the CDR3: TGTGCCAGCTCATCTCCGGGACTAGCCTACGAGCAGTACTTC. Its translation is CASSSPGLAYEQYF.

The gene calls are TRBV7-2 and TRBJ1-2; the D gene is possibly TRBD1 (6 bases). CDR3 length: 15 residues. CDR1 and CDR2 (germline): SGHTA, FQGNSA. The germline V and J ends were trimmed by 1 base and 8 bases, with 17 bases remaining between them. CDR3 protein: CASSLESAGAPGYTF. CDR3 DNA: TGTGCCAGCAGCTTAGAGTCGGCAGGGGCTCCGGGCTACACCTTC.

The V and J genes are TRBV4-3 and TRBJ1-3; maybe TRBD1 (6 bases). The V end lost 0 bases, the J end lost 11 bases, and 11 bases lay between the germline ends. Germline V gene sequence: CDR1 LGHNA, CDR2 YSLEER. The CDR3 is 13 residues long. The CDR3 here is CASSQEGQGPIYF. The DNA for the CDR3 is TGCGCCAGCAGCCAAGAAGGTCAGGGGCCCATATATTTT.

The CDR3 nucleotides read TGCAGCGTTCTACAGGGTGGGTATGGCTACACCTTC. This gives the protein CSVLQGGYGYTF. The chain employs TRBV29-1 and TRBJ1-2; tentatively, D is TRBD1 (6 bases). CDR1 and CDR2 (germline): SQVTM, ANQGSEA. Trimming removed 5 bases at V and 5 bases at J, with 12 bases between. This CDR3 has 12 amino acids.

The chain is built from TRBV11-3 and TRBJ2-1; 15 nucleotides align to TRBD2. Per the germline V gene, CDR1 is SGHNT and CDR2 is YENEEA. This CDR3 spans 17 amino acids. Trimming removed 4 bases from V and 7 bases from J; junction bases left unmatched: 8. The CDR3 nucleotides read TGTGCCAGCAGCTATCGTACCGGGACTAGCGGGGGGAATGAGCAGTTCTTC. Translated: CASSYRTGTSGGNEQFF.

This chain joins TRBV3-1 (or the pseudogene TRBV3-2) and TRBJ2-1; 9 positions match TRBD2. V was clipped by 3 bases and J by 8 bases; unmatched bases: 8. In germline, CDR1 is LGHDT, CDR2 YNNKEL (reference sequence). The CDR3 covers 15 residues. Here the CDR3 reads CASSHGGRASDEQFF. CDR3 bases: TGTGCCAGCAGCCATGGCGGGAGGGCCTCGGATGAGCAGTTCTTC.

V gene TRBV18 combines with J gene TRBJ2-3, with 8 bases identical to TRBD2. The CDR3 runs to 18 residues. Trimming at V came to 0 bases and at J to 0 bases, leaving 8 bases not matched to a gene. The germline V gene has CDR1 KGHSH and CDR2 LQKENI. CDR3 in DNA: TGTGCCAGCTCACCACCGGCGGGAGGCTCAACTAGCACAGATACGCAGTATTTT. Its protein product is CASSPPAGGSTSTDTQYF.

The chain is built from TRBV5-4 and TRBJ1-1; 9 nucleotides agree with TRBD1. V gave up 4 bases and J gave up 5 bases; unmatched junction bases: 6. Per germline, CDR1 SGHNT and CDR2 YYREEE (reference sequence). There are 14 residues in the CDR3. The CDR3 spells CASSHGQGRTEAFF. The CDR3 coding sequence is TGTGCCAGCAGCCACGGACAGGGGAGGACTGAAGCTTTCTTT.

The rearrangement uses TRBV19 and TRBJ1-2; 7 bases align to TRBD1. Germline CDR1 LNHDA, CDR2 SQIVND (reference sequence). CDR3 length equals 13 residues. The V and J ends lost 10 bases and 5 bases, in that order; junction bases with no gene match: 10. CDR3 bases: TGTGCCACCGGCGACAGGGCGACATATGGCTACACCTTC. Residues: CATGDRATYGYTF.

The rearrangement joins TRBV15 to TRBJ2-2; TRBD1 agrees at 10 bases. CDR3 length: 16 residues. The germline CDR1 and CDR2 sequences are LNHNV and YYDKDF (reference sequence). V shed 5 bases and J 3 bases; nucleotides not matched to a gene: 6. CDR3 amino acids: CATSRPGQGYTGELFF. The CDR3 coding sequence is TGTGCCACCAGCCGACCGGGACAGGGGTACACCGGGGAGCTGTTTTTT.

The chain carries TRBV11-2 and TRBJ1-3; D might be TRBD1 (6 bases). The CDR3 has 16 residues. V dropped 0 bases and J dropped 0 bases, with 9 bases sitting between them. The V gene's germline CDR1 is SGHAT and CDR2 FQNNGV. The CDR3 nucleotides read TGTGCCAGCAGCTTAGATCAGGGGAGCTCTGGAAACACCATATATTTT. It is translated as CASSLDQGSSGNTIYF.

The chain carries TRBV6-6 and TRBJ2-5, with D tentatively TRBD2 (7 bases). Deletions cut 5 bases from V and 1 base from J, with 11 bases between. The CDR3 sequence is 14 residues long. Germline CDR1 reads MNHNY; CDR2 reads SVGAGI (reference sequence). The CDR3 DNA reads as TGTGCCAGCAGTAACGGGGGGCTCCAAGAGACCCAGTACTTC. It yields the protein CASSNGGLQETQYF.

The V gene is TRBV7-7, the J gene TRBJ2-5, with 8 bases that match TRBD2. CDR1 is SSHAT, CDR2 FNYEAQ, per germline (reference sequence). Unmatched junction bases numbered 3, after V lost 5 bases and J lost 1 base. The length of the CDR3 is 14 residues. CDR3 bases: TGTGCCAGCAGCCCAGGGACTAGCCAAGAGACCCAGTACTTC. This translates into CASSPGTSQETQYF.

This rearrangement joins TRBV5-1 to TRBJ2-3, with D perhaps matching TRBD2 (6 bases). Germline loops: CDR1 SGHRS, CDR2 YFSETQ. The length of the CDR3 is 17 residues. V was shortened by 4 bases and J by 3 bases, with 21 bases between the two germline ends. CDR3 region: CASSPRGGAGSTDTQYF. In DNA, the CDR3 is TGCGCCAGCAGCCCCCGCGGCGGGGCGGGAAGTACAGATACGCAGTATTTT.

This clone showed up just a few times. The rearrangement uses TRBV6-5 and TRBJ1-1; D might be TRBD1 (5 bases). From germline, CDR1 is MNHEY and CDR2 SVGAGI. V gave up 6 bases and J gave up 3 bases, with 5 bases separating them. The CDR3 loop spans 11 amino acids. The CDR3, as DNA: TGTGCCAGCAGCAGGGACACTGAAGCTTTCTTT. Amino acids: CASSRDTEAFF.

V usage is TRBV27 and J usage is TRBJ1-2; 8 bases align to TRBD1. V was clipped by 0 bases and J by 4 bases; unmatched bases: 4. In germline, CDR1 is MNHEY, CDR2 SMNVEV (reference sequence). This CDR3 has 15 residues. CDR3 sequence reads: CASSLSNQGAYGYTF. CDR3 sequence (DNA): TGTGCCAGCAGTTTATCTAACCAGGGGGCCTATGGCTACACCTTC.

The rearrangement links TRBV5-6 to TRBJ1-1, with TRBD1 matching over 7 bases. Germline values: CDR1 SGHDT, CDR2 YYEEEE. The CDR3 consists of 19 residues. V was pared by 5 bases and J by 0 bases, with 19 bases of the junction left unmatched. In DNA, the CDR3 is TGTGCCAGCAGTTCACCGACACTACGACAGGGTTTGGTGAACACTGAAGCTTTCTTT. Residues: CASSSPTLRQGLVNTEAFF.